The clone carrying this T cell receptor (beta chain) was counted at least ten times. Its antigen is currently unknown. Selection for sequencing was limited to patients who had shown CD8+CD57+ cell expansion by flow cytometry. The patients, all of them, had severe acquired aplastic anemia. TCR beta VDJ and CDR3 were profiled, and genomic DNA was the template. A single record per CDR3 protein comes from TCRdb applying MiXCR to the reads. The top ten hold 3.2% of the sample, which has around 170,000 distinct CDR3 sequences, over 40% seen once. The data are from a study of CD8+CD57+ T cells in acquired aplastic anemia. Study as a whole: CD4+ and CD8+ cells, once sorted, gave DNA averaging around 3.2 ug.

Findings and limits, study-wide: Overlapping CD8+ CDR3 repertoires of patients and controls contained twenty-nine shared sequences. Statistical testing detected no significant gap in CD8+ Simpson's diversity between patients and controls.

This CDR3 spans 15 amino acids. V shed 4 bases and J shed 0 bases, with 10 bases lying between them. Per the germline V gene, CDR1 is MNHEY and CDR2 is SMNVEV (reference sequence). The specimen was sorted CD4+, CD8+, or CD8+CD57+ T cells (not recorded which) from PBMCs. The TCR originated in a human donor with aplastic anemia. This chain joins TRBV27 and TRBJ1-3; D perhaps matches TRBD1 (5 bases). The chain's CDR3 is CASSSEGLSGNTIYF. Written as DNA, the CDR3 is TGTGCCAGCAGTTCGGAGGGACTCTCTGGAAACACCATATATTTT.